This T cell receptor beta chain comes out of a study of CD8 T cells in Susac syndrome. Notes on the study in general: As the study acknowledged, the number of individuals who were part of its TCR sequencing and HLA analysis was relatively small.

Germline V CDR1 and CDR2: SGHDN, FVKESK. V lost 1 base and J 1 base, leaving 10 bases between the germline ends. This CDR3 contains 15 residues. Note on this clonotype: Its specificity is not known.

RNA was extracted with the RNeasy kit, and a quantity of about 0.45 to 1 ug was reverse transcribed using random hexamers. An immunoSEQ multiplex PCR amplified TCR beta CDR3 over 54 Vbeta and 13 Jbeta. TCRdb re-called the immunoSEQ multiplex PCR reads with MiXCR, one entry per CDR3 protein. The sample comprises about 280,000 distinct CDR3 sequences, around 83% of which are singletons, and over 0.09% rests with the top ten. TEMRA cells were FACS-enriched, and CD8+ and CD4+ T cells were isolated negatively. This receptor was taken from a human donor with multiple sclerosis. The sample taken for sequencing was CD8+ T cells from PBMCs. The chain recombines TRBV14 with TRBJ1-1; no firm D call. CDR3: CASSQGPKGNTEAFF. CDR3 DNA sequence: TGTGCCAGCAGCCAAGGACCAAAGGGGAACACTGAAGCTTTCTTT.